Shown below are 31 T cell receptor beta chains from a single sample sequenced in a study of blood T cell repertoires in COVID-19. The assay was immunoSEQ multiplex PCR, and TCRdb's table has in-frame clones only and misses some. The table lists 150,000 to 200,000 clones, more than 85% of them singletons. Specimen: peripheral blood. The receptor set was obtained from a woman of 80 years or more in a cohort sampled during active or convalescent COVID-19.

The chain recombines TRBV28 with TRBJ2-7, with 8 bases fitting TRBD1. The V segment lost 3 bases and the J segment 0 bases; nucleotides outside the gene matches: 4. There are 15 residues in the CDR3. Germline lookup yields CDR1 MDHEN and CDR2 SYDVKM. The CDR3 nucleotides are TGTGCCAGCAGTTTCCAGACAGGGGACTCCTACGAGCAGTACTTC. Its translation: CASSFQTGDSYEQYF.

This clone showed up just a few times. CDR3 in amino acids: CASSYSGTSRDTEAFF. The DNA for the CDR3 is TGTGCCAGCAGTTACTCGGGAACATCCAGGGACACTGAAGCTTTCTTT. The chain uses TRBV6-6 and TRBJ1-1, with TRBD1 as a possible D gene (5 bases). Germline V gene data show CDR1 as MNHNY and CDR2 as SVGAGI (reference sequence). The CDR3 contains 16 residues. V lost 0 bases to trimming and J lost 3 bases, with 14 bases between them.

In DNA, the CDR3 is TGTGCCAGCAGCCCCCTAGCGGGAACTGTGTACAATGAGCAGTTCTTC. This sequence encodes CASSPLAGTVYNEQFF. The V and J genes are TRBV11-2 and TRBJ2-1; 9 nucleotides agree with TRBD2. The germline CDR1 and CDR2 sequences are SGHAT and FQNNGV. The V and J ends lost 5 bases and 4 bases, in that order; junction bases with no gene match: 9. The CDR3 sequence is 16 residues long.

This chain uses TRBV11-3 with TRBJ1-1, with a weak D call TRBD1 (6 bases). V was trimmed by 0 bases and J by 4 bases, leaving 18 bases between them. Germline values: CDR1 SGHNT, CDR2 YENEEA. The CDR3 contains 17 residues. The CDR3, as DNA: TGTGCCAGCAGCTTAGATAGGCCAGGGGTCTGGGGCACTGAAGCTTTCTTT. Translating it yields CASSLDRPGVWGTEAFF.

The J gene is TRBJ1-3, the V gene TRBV3-1 (or the pseudogene TRBV3-2); TRBD1 matches at 10 bases. The CDR3 covers 20 residues. V lost 2 bases to trimming and J lost 4 bases; unmatched junction nucleotides: 17. Germline loops: CDR1 LGHDT, CDR2 YNNKEL (reference sequence). The CDR3 region has the DNA TGTGCCAGCAGCCAATACAGAAGCCCGTCCGGGACAGGGGCCGGAAACACCATATATTTT. Its protein is CASSQYRSPSGTGAGNTIYF.

This clone turned up a few times. The genes are TRBV5-1 and TRBJ1-5, with 8 bases matching TRBD1. Losses at the gene ends were 3 bases for V and 5 bases for J; bases not matched to a gene: 7. Germline CDR1 and CDR2: SGHRS and YFSETQ. The CDR3 is 15 amino acids. The CDR3 DNA follows: TGCGCCAGCAGCTGGAGGACAGGGAAGGATCAGCCCCAGCATTTT. It is translated as CASSWRTGKDQPQHF. Drawing the rest from reference TRBV5-1 and TRBJ1-5, the complete variable domain is KAGVTQTPRYLIKTRGQQVTLSCSPISGHRSVSWYQQTPGQGLQFLFEYFSETQRNKGNFPGRFSGRQFSNSRSEMNVSTLELGDSALYLCASSWRTGKDQPQHFGDGTRLSIL.

The chain uses TRBV5-8 and TRBJ2-2, with D tentatively TRBD2 (5 bases). The germline V and J ends were trimmed by 4 bases and 7 bases, with 14 bases remaining between them. The CDR3 spans 14 residues. Germline CDR1 and CDR2: SGHTS and YDEGEE. The DNA for the CDR3 is TGTGCCAGCAGCCTTTTCCGGGATTACGGGGAGCTGTTTTTT. Its translation: CASSLFRDYGELFF. Drawing the rest from reference TRBV5-8 and TRBJ2-2, the complete variable domain is EAGVTQSPTHLIKTRGQQATLRCSPISGHTSVYWYQQALGLGLQFLLWYDEGEERNRGNFPPRFSGRQFPNYSSELNVNALELEDSALYLCASSLFRDYGELFFGEGSRLTVL.

A few counts support this clone. In DNA form, the CDR3 reads TGTGCCAGCAGTAACCAGGGGGTTGGCGACACCGGGGAGCTGTTTTTT. Its translation: CASSNQGVGDTGELFF. The rearrangement joins TRBV6-4 to TRBJ2-2; 7 nucleotides agree with TRBD1. This CDR3 region has 16 residues. The germline V gene encodes CDR1 MRHNA and CDR2 SNTAGT. With 5 bases clipped from V and 3 bases from J, the junction kept 9 bases outside the gene matches.

This clone was seen only once. The rearrangement links TRBV5-1 to TRBJ1-4; D remains unclear. Germline lookup yields CDR1 SGHRS and CDR2 YFSETQ. V was cut by 1 base and J by 5 bases, with 12 bases left in between. The CDR3 consists of 15 residues. CDR3 bases: TGCGCCAGCAGCTTGATGGACGGAGGGAATGAAAAACTGTTTTTT. It specifies CASSLMDGGNEKLFF.

The chain links TRBV4-1 to TRBJ1-3; D might be TRBD1 (5 bases). The V and J ends lost 4 bases and 0 bases respectively, with 13 bases between them. This CDR3 contains 16 residues. From germline, CDR1 is MGHRA and CDR2 YSYEKL. The CDR3 DNA follows: TGCGCCAGCAGCCGGGGCGAGCTGTACTCTGGAAACACCATATATTTT. Translated, it gives CASSRGELYSGNTIYF.

V is TRBV10-3 and J is TRBJ1-1; 7 nucleotides line up with TRBD1. Germline-derived CDR1 and CDR2 are ENHRY and SYGVKD. This CDR3 has 14 residues. The trim removed 6 bases at V and 1 base at J, leaving 5 bases unmatched. CDR3 nucleotides: TGTGCCATCAGAATCGGGACAGCGAACACTGAAGCTTTCTTT. Protein product: CAIRIGTANTEAFF.

This chain connects TRBV7-2 to TRBJ2-1, with 10 bases identical to TRBD2. The trim removed 2 bases at V and 7 bases at J, leaving 5 bases unmatched. Germline CDR1 is SGHTA and CDR2 is FQGNSA. The CDR3 extends over 15 amino acids. The CDR3: CASSLSSGGNNEQFF. Here the CDR3 DNA reads TGTGCCAGCAGCTTATCTAGCGGGGGTAATAATGAGCAGTTCTTC.

The rearrangement joins TRBV3-1 (or the pseudogene TRBV3-2) to TRBJ2-3; D remains unclear. Trimming pared 1 base from V and 5 bases from J, leaving 10 bases between. This CDR3 has 14 residues. Germline loops: CDR1 LGHDT, CDR2 YNNKEL (reference sequence). The DNA of the CDR3 is TGTGCCAGCAGCCAAGTCCCGGGTCTAGATACGCAGTATTTT. Translation gives CASSQVPGLDTQYF.

The J gene is TRBJ2-5, the V gene TRBV5-1; a weak D match, TRBD2 (5 bases). Trimming cost V 0 bases and J 5 bases, with 11 bases left between them. Germline loops: CDR1 SGHRS, CDR2 YFSETQ. The CDR3 spans 14 residues. CDR3 sequence reads: CASSLGGFSETQYF. As DNA, the CDR3 is TGCGCCAGCAGCTTGGGAGGGTTCTCTGAGACCCAGTACTTC. The variable domain in full, completed from reference TRBV5-1 and TRBJ2-5, reads KAGVTQTPRYLIKTRGQQVTLSCSPISGHRSVSWYQQTPGQGLQFLFEYFSETQRNKGNFPGRFSGRQFSNSRSEMNVSTLELGDSALYLCASSLGGFSETQYFGPGTRLLVL.

In the case of this clone: The sample holds other DNA sequences that translate to the same CDR3. The rearrangement joins TRBV11-2 to TRBJ1-5; D gene ambiguous. With 1 base removed from V and 3 bases from J, the gap between germline ends came to 4 bases. This CDR3 has 13 residues. CDR1 and CDR2 (germline): SGHAT, FQNNGV. The CDR3 nucleotides are TGTGCCAGCAGCTTAGCCCTCAATCAGCCCCAGCATTTT. It translates to CASSLALNQPQHF.

This chain joins TRBV2 and TRBJ1-2, with TRBD1 as a possible D gene (5 bases). The CDR3 sequence is 14 residues long. Germline CDR1 reads SNHLY; CDR2 reads FYNNEI. V shed 3 bases and J shed 8 bases, with 16 bases lying between them. DNA for the CDR3: TGTGCCAGCAGTGACATTCGGGGGGGGTCAGGCTACACCTTC. Translating gives CASSDIRGGSGYTF.

This rearrangement joins TRBV6-6 to TRBJ2-4; TRBD2 matches at 16 bases. The CDR3 contains 21 residues. Germline V gene data show CDR1 as MNHNY and CDR2 as SVGAGI (reference sequence). The J segment lost 0 bases and the V segment lost 5 bases, leaving 13 bases of the junction unmatched. CDR3 bases: TGTGCCAGCAGTCCGTCCGGGACTAGCGGGGGGGAAGGGATAGCCAAAAACATTCAGTACTTC. Protein product: CASSPSGTSGGEGIAKNIQYF.

The genes are TRBV5-4 and TRBJ1-6; D gene unclear. The CDR3 has 15 amino acids. Germline V gives CDR1 SGHNT, CDR2 YYREEE (reference sequence). V dropped 4 bases and J dropped 7 bases, with 15 bases sitting between them. The CDR3 protein is CASSPLGQANSPLHF. CDR3 in DNA: TGTGCCAGCAGCCCCCTTGGCCAGGCCAATTCACCCCTCCACTTT. Full variable domain (remainder filled in from reference TRBV5-4 and TRBJ1-6): ETGVTQSPTHLIKTRGQQVTLRCSSQSGHNTVSWYQQALGQGPQFIFQYYREEENGRGNFPPRFSGLQFPNYSSELNVNALELDDSALYLCASSPLGQANSPLHFGNGTRLTVT.

CDR3 sequence (DNA): TGTGCCAGCAGCTTAGTGGCAGGGGATAGCAATCAGCCCCAGCATTTT. Protein product: CASSLVAGDSNQPQHF. V is TRBV7-9 and J is TRBJ1-5; perhaps TRBD1 as D (6 bases). In germline, CDR1 is SEHNR, CDR2 FQNEAQ (reference sequence). The CDR3 totals 16 residues. Between the trimmed V and J ends, which lost 1 base and 0 bases, there was a span of 10 bases.

The rearrangement uses TRBV3-1 (or the pseudogene TRBV3-2) and TRBJ1-2; D is perhaps TRBD1 (6 bases). In germline, CDR1 is LGHDT, CDR2 YNNKEL (reference sequence). The V end lost 0 bases, the J end lost 7 bases, and 12 bases lay between the germline ends. There are 14 residues in the CDR3. The CDR3 region has the DNA TGTGCCAGCAGCCAAGACACAGGGTTGGGTGGCTACACCTTC. As protein: CASSQDTGLGGYTF.

The chain couples TRBV7-2 to TRBJ2-3; D unclear. V shed 5 bases and J shed 5 bases, with 14 bases lying between them. CDR1 and CDR2 (germline): SGHTA, FQGNSA. This CDR3 region has 14 residues. CDR3 amino acids: CASSPLGSGDTQYF. CDR3 DNA: TGTGCCAGCAGCCCTCTCGGGTCGGGAGATACGCAGTATTTT.

This sequence joins TRBV19 and TRBJ2-2; TRBD1 agrees at 9 bases. V shed 7 bases, J shed 1 base, and the junction held 4 bases outside the gene matches. Germline V gene sequence: CDR1 LNHDA, CDR2 SQIVND (reference sequence). CDR3 length: 15 residues. Written as DNA, the CDR3 is TGTGCCAGTACCCCGGACAGGGGGAACACCGGGGAGCTGTTTTTT. Protein: CASTPDRGNTGELFF.

A note on this clone: The identical CDR3 is also encoded by other nucleotide sequences in the sample. This chain links TRBV5-1 with TRBJ1-2; TRBD1 agrees at 10 bases. The CDR3 length is 14 residues. V dropped 4 bases and J dropped 3; count of bases not matched to a gene: 3. CDR1 is SGHRS, CDR2 YFSETQ, per germline. In DNA, the CDR3 is TGCGCCAGCAGCCTGGACAGGGGGGACTATGGCTACACCTTC. Protein product: CASSLDRGDYGYTF.

CDR3 nucleotides: TGCAGCGGCACACCCCCCCCCTACAATGAGCAGTTCTTC. Amino acid sequence: CSGTPPPYNEQFF. The genes are TRBV29-1 and TRBJ2-1; D not resolved. Trimming stripped 7 bases from V and 2 bases from J, with 12 bases between. The V gene's germline CDR1 is SQVTM and CDR2 ANQGSEA. The CDR3 contains 13 residues.

In its sample, this clone was seen a few times. The chain uses TRBV7-9 and TRBJ1-4; TRBD1 matches at 8 bases. CDR1 and CDR2 from the germline V gene are SEHNR and FQNEAQ (reference sequence). The length of the CDR3 is 13 residues. J gave up 8 bases and V 4 bases, and 3 bases lay outside the gene matches. CDR3 amino acids: CASSSGQAEKLFF. The CDR3 DNA follows: TGTGCCAGCAGCTCGGGACAGGCAGAAAAACTGTTTTTT.

The chain recombines TRBV7-8 with TRBJ2-7, with D maybe TRBD2 (6 bases). The CDR3 is 16 residues long. Germline V gene data show CDR1 as SGHVS and CDR2 as FQNEAQ. The V gene lost 5 bases and the J gene lost 0 bases, with 17 bases spanning the gap. This CDR3 is CASSPRRGGTSYEQYV. DNA of the CDR3: TGTGCCAGCAGCCCGCGAAGGGGCGGGACCTCCTACGAGCAGTACGTC.

V usage is TRBV18 and J usage is TRBJ1-5; the D is unclear. Germline V gives CDR1 KGHSH, CDR2 LQKENI. The V end lost 2 bases, the J end lost 2 bases, and 13 bases lay between the germline ends. The CDR3 length is 16 residues. Written as DNA, the CDR3 is TGTGCCAGCTCACCAGGTGAGGCGGTGGGCAATCAGCCCCAGCATTTT. Translated, it gives CASSPGEAVGNQPQHF.

The chain couples TRBV10-1 to TRBJ1-1; D call uncertain. From germline, CDR1 is WNHNN and CDR2 SYGVQD (reference sequence). Trimming shortened V by 5 bases and J by 10 bases, and 17 bases separated the two germline ends. The CDR3 has 13 amino acids. The CDR3 region has the DNA TGCGCCAGCAGTACGACTTTCGGAGCGGGAGCTTTCTTT. Its protein is CASSTTFGAGAFF.

This chain links TRBV6-5 with TRBJ1-5, with 11 bases that match TRBD1. Germline CDR1 MNHEY, CDR2 SVGAGI. V shed 6 bases and J 7 bases; nucleotides not matched to a gene: 5. This CDR3 spans 14 amino acids. The CDR3 loop is CASRRTGGWQPQHF. The DNA for the CDR3 is TGTGCCAGCAGGCGGACAGGGGGCTGGCAGCCCCAGCATTTT.

The chain joins TRBV5-1 to TRBJ1-1, with 7 bases fitting TRBD1. Germline assignment: CDR1 SGHRS and CDR2 YFSETQ. The CDR3 has 15 amino acids. Trimming at V came to 4 bases and at J to 3 bases, leaving 9 bases not matched to a gene. Here the CDR3 reads CASSLGGAEHTEAFF. The CDR3, as DNA: TGCGCCAGCAGCCTAGGGGGCGCCGAGCACACTGAAGCTTTCTTT.

The chain combines TRBV25-1 with TRBJ1-2, with D perhaps TRBD1 (6 bases). The V end lost 1 base, the J end lost 8 bases, and 11 bases lay between the germline ends. This CDR3 spans 13 amino acids. Germline V lookup: CDR1 MGHDK, CDR2 SYGVNS. This CDR3 is CASSESVQGGYTF. The CDR3 DNA follows: TGTGCCAGCAGTGAATCTGTACAGGGAGGCTACACCTTC.